These 22 T cell receptor beta chains came from one sample sequenced in a study of cytomegalovirus exposure and HLA in healthy donors. Primers for the PCR totalled 60 Vbeta and 13 Jbeta. Here immunoSEQ multiplex PCR was the method, and the copy in TCRdb shows in-frame clones only, minus some. The sample has 120,000 to 150,000 clones; roughly 73% are singletons. The sequencing input was PBMCs. These receptors were obtained from a human donor in good health.

The chain is built from TRBV2 and TRBJ1-5, with D unclear. Germline V CDR1 and CDR2: SNHLY, FYNNEI. The CDR3 extends over 15 amino acids. The V and J ends lost 0 bases and 6 bases respectively, with 12 bases between them. CDR3 residues: CASSEAPPGSQPQHF. DNA of the CDR3: TGTGCCAGCAGTGAAGCGCCCCCAGGAAGTCAGCCCCAGCATTTT.

This sequence joins TRBV5-8 and TRBJ1-1; 10 bases are shared with TRBD1. The CDR3 has 17 amino acids. Looked up from germline, CDR1 is SGHTS and CDR2 is YDEGEE. The trim removed 1 base at V and 5 bases at J, leaving 11 bases unmatched. The CDR3 protein is CASSLRQGATVLTEAFF. The CDR3 DNA reads as TGTGCCAGCAGCTTGAGACAGGGGGCGACGGTTCTAACTGAAGCTTTCTTT.

This clone appeared a few times. The V and J genes are TRBV6-4 and TRBJ1-1; the D gene is possibly TRBD1 (5 bases). The CDR3 spans 13 residues. The V and J ends lost 5 bases and 5 bases respectively, with 12 bases between them. Germline loops: CDR1 MRHNA, CDR2 SNTAGT. The CDR3 here is CASSSMGGTEAFF. DNA of the CDR3: TGTGCCAGCAGTTCGATGGGGGGGACTGAAGCTTTCTTT.

The chain carries TRBV10-3 and TRBJ2-1, with 10 bases matching TRBD2. J lost 8 bases, V lost 10 bases, and 14 bases had no gene match. Germline lookup yields CDR1 ENHRY and CDR2 SYGVKD. The CDR3 spans 15 residues. CDR3 nucleotide sequence: TGTGCCACCAAGAGGTCTAGCGGGAGTCTGGATGAGCAGTTCTTC. Protein sequence: CATKRSSGSLDEQFF.

V usage is TRBV2 and J usage is TRBJ2-1; the match to TRBD2 covers 14 bases. V shed 7 bases, J shed 10 bases, and the junction held 12 bases outside the gene matches. This CDR3 region has 16 residues. Per the germline V gene, CDR1 is SNHLY and CDR2 is FYNNEI. The chain's CDR3 is CASMLMYGTSGGEQFF. CDR3 DNA: TGTGCCAGCATGCTTATGTACGGGACTAGCGGGGGAGAGCAGTTCTTC.

The gene calls are TRBV5-4 and TRBJ2-3; 9 bases agree with TRBD1. V dropped 2 bases and J dropped 3; count of bases not matched to a gene: 4. This CDR3 region has 15 residues. The germline V gene encodes CDR1 SGHNT and CDR2 YYREEE (reference sequence). CDR3 sequence (DNA): TGTGCCAGCAGCTTACAGGGGGCGCGGACAGATACGCAGTATTTT. Its translation: CASSLQGARTDTQYF.

The V and J genes are TRBV5-1 and TRBJ2-7, with 7 nucleotides matching TRBD1. The V and J ends lost 3 bases and 8 bases, in that order; junction bases with no gene match: 17. Germline V gene data show CDR1 as SGHRS and CDR2 as YFSETQ. The CDR3 is 16 residues long. Written as DNA, the CDR3 is TGCGCCAGCAGCTCCGAGACAGGGTACCCTCTCTGGAAGCAGTACTTC. It is translated as CASSSETGYPLWKQYF.

This rearrangement joins TRBV11-3 to TRBJ2-1; D is uncertain. The germline CDR1 and CDR2 sequences are SGHNT and YENEEA. V shed 1 base and J shed 9 bases, with 13 bases lying between them. The CDR3 has 14 residues. For the CDR3, the DNA is TGTGCCAGCAGCTTAGGAGGTAGTGGCAGTGAGCAGTTCTTC. Residues: CASSLGGSGSEQFF.

The CDR3 here is CASSQTPGLYNEQFF. The DNA for the CDR3 is TGCGCCAGCAGCCAGACCCCGGGACTTTACAATGAGCAGTTCTTC. The chain is built from TRBV5-1 and TRBJ2-1; possible D gene TRBD2, 6 bases. CDR3 length equals 15 residues. Trimming removed 4 bases at V and 4 bases at J, with 15 bases between. Germline V gene data show CDR1 as SGHRS and CDR2 as YFSETQ.

This clone was picked up one time. The J gene is TRBJ1-5, the V gene TRBV19, with 7 nucleotides matching TRBD1. Trimming at V came to 5 bases and at J to 5 bases, leaving 6 bases not matched to a gene. The germline gives CDR1 LNHDA, CDR2 SQIVND (reference sequence). The CDR3 loop spans 14 amino acids. DNA of the CDR3: TGTGCCAGTAGTCGGAGACAGGGTCATCAGCCCCAGCATTTT. As protein: CASSRRQGHQPQHF.

The genes are TRBV11-3 and TRBJ2-1; 8 bases match TRBD1. J was trimmed by 5 bases and V by 6 bases; bases with no gene match: 6. Germline V gene lookup returns CDR1 SGHNT and CDR2 YENEEA. The CDR3 totals 14 residues. The CDR3 here is CASSVAGGHNEQFF. The CDR3 DNA reads TGTGCCAGCAGTGTTGCAGGGGGCCACAATGAGCAGTTCTTC.

This clone was observed a single time. J is TRBJ2-3 and V is TRBV4-1, with D tentatively TRBD2 (5 bases). CDR3 length: 15 residues. Germline V lookup: CDR1 MGHRA, CDR2 YSYEKL. V was clipped by 4 bases and J by 2 bases, with 13 bases between them. The CDR3 coding sequence is TGCGCCAGCAGCCTTCGAAGAGGGTCCACAGATACGCAGTATTTT. Translating gives CASSLRRGSTDTQYF.

The V call is TRBV6-5, the J call TRBJ2-1; 9 nucleotides line up with TRBD2. This CDR3 comprises 14 residues. Germline V gives CDR1 MNHEY, CDR2 SVGAGI. The J segment lost 10 bases and the V segment lost 2 bases, leaving 6 bases of the junction unmatched. CDR3 bases: TGTGCCAGCAGTTACCGTGCGGGAGGGCCGGAGCAGTTCTTC. Protein product: CASSYRAGGPEQFF.

This chain connects TRBV2 to TRBJ2-5; TRBD2 aligns across 8 bases. Germline CDR1 and CDR2: SNHLY and FYNNEI. The V gene end was trimmed by 5 bases and the J gene end by 4 bases; junction bases not matched to a gene: 3. The CDR3 spans 13 residues. CDR3 bases: TGTGCCAGCAGTCAGACTAGCGCAGAGACCCAGTACTTC. Amino acid sequence: CASSQTSAETQYF.

The chain links TRBV13 to TRBJ1-2; unclear D gene. The CDR3 runs 15 residues. V lost 5 bases and J lost 7, with 20 bases in between. Germline lookup yields CDR1 PRHDT and CDR2 FYEKMQ (reference sequence). CDR3 sequence (DNA): TGTGCCAGCAGCCCCGACCCTATCGGGATAAGTGGCTACACCTTC. Amino acids: CASSPDPIGISGYTF.

The chain employs TRBV2 and TRBJ2-3; D remains ambiguous. V lost 2 bases and J 0 bases, leaving 12 bases between the germline ends. In germline, CDR1 is SNHLY, CDR2 FYNNEI. The CDR3 totals 16 residues. This chain's CDR3 is CASSELENFSTDTQYF. CDR3 bases: TGTGCCAGCAGTGAATTGGAGAATTTTAGCACAGATACGCAGTATTTT.

The V and J genes are TRBV19 and TRBJ2-1; TRBD2 matches 12 bases. V lost 5 bases and J lost 6; bases outside the gene matches: 14. This CDR3 has 18 amino acids. The V gene's germline CDR1 is LNHDA and CDR2 SQIVND (reference sequence). CDR3 coding DNA: TGTGCCAGTAGTGTTTATGCTAGACTAGCGGGGGTAGTCAATGAGCAGTTCTTC. This encodes CASSVYARLAGVVNEQFF.

The V call is TRBV2, the J call TRBJ2-7; tentative D call: TRBD2 (5 bases). The ends were cut back, 6 bases at V and 6 bases at J, with 15 bases in the middle. The CDR3 spans 13 residues. The germline V gene has CDR1 SNHLY and CDR2 FYNNEI. The CDR3 reads CASRLQRVREQYF. CDR3 DNA sequence: TGTGCCAGCAGACTCCAGAGGGTGCGCGAGCAGTACTTC.

The chain combines TRBV4-1 with TRBJ2-3; 8 bases line up with TRBD2. V shed 2 bases and J 7 bases; nucleotides not matched to a gene: 8. The CDR3 extends over 15 amino acids. Germline CDR1 and CDR2: MGHRA and YSYEKL. CDR3 in DNA: TGCGCCAGCAGCCAACCAACTAGCGGAACGAATACGCAGTATTTT. Protein: CASSQPTSGTNTQYF.

The chain uses TRBV15 and TRBJ2-3, with TRBD2 as a possible D gene (5 bases). The CDR3 covers 16 residues. Looked up from germline, CDR1 is LNHNV and CDR2 is YYDKDF (reference sequence). V gave up 5 bases and J gave up 1 base, with 16 bases separating them. This CDR3 is CATSVRGYGRTDTQYF. The CDR3 nucleotides are TGTGCCACCAGCGTTCGAGGGTACGGTCGCACAGATACGCAGTATTTT.

The V gene is TRBV7-9, the J gene TRBJ1-2; 8 positions match TRBD1. The CDR3 extends over 14 amino acids. Germline CDR1 and CDR2: SEHNR and FQNEAQ (reference sequence). The junction had 8 bases not matched to a gene; V was cut back by 3 bases and J by 8 bases. The CDR3 DNA reads TGTGCCAGCAGCTTTGCAGGGGGCGGGCGCGGCTACACCTTC. Translating gives CASSFAGGGRGYTF.

The chain uses TRBV7-9 and TRBJ1-4; D remains ambiguous. V lost 7 bases to trimming and J lost 8 bases, with 11 bases between them. The CDR3 runs 12 residues. Germline CDR1 SEHNR, CDR2 FQNEAQ (reference sequence). This CDR3 reads CASTLEGEKLFF. CDR3 in DNA: TGTGCCAGCACCTTGGAGGGCGAAAAACTGTTTTTT.